These T cell receptor beta chains were read from a single sample in a study of vaccination effects on CD4 cells after COVID-19. The method was immunoSEQ multiplex PCR; TCRdb's version includes in-frame clones alone and lacks a portion of them. The top ten hold 1.5% to 1.8% of the sample, which has 60,000 to 85,000 clones, about 67% seen once. No antigen is known for these receptors. Source: CD4+ T cells from PBMCs cultured with HCoV-229E spike peptides, taken after COVID-19 vaccination. These receptors originate from a human donor who received a COVID-19 vaccine. CDR3s leave out the opening cysteine and the closing phenylalanine or tryptophan. Fields, in order: J gene, V gene, CDR3 protein.

j_call: TRBJ2-3; v_call: TRBV24-1; cdr3_aa: ATRQGQDTQY
j_call: TRBJ2-5; v_call: TRBV11-1; cdr3_aa: ASSPSGGEETQY
j_call: TRBJ1-2; v_call: TRBV6-6; cdr3_aa: ASSYDVRYYGYT
j_call: TRBJ2-5; v_call: TRBV7-2; cdr3_aa: ASSPVAGVQETQY
j_call: TRBJ2-2; v_call: TRBV14; cdr3_aa: ASSRQATGELF
j_call: TRBJ1-2; v_call: TRBV6-5; cdr3_aa: ASSYTAIGGYT
j_call: TRBJ1-3; v_call: TRBV19; cdr3_aa: ASKEGQLSGNTIY
j_call: TRBJ1-2; v_call: TRBV12-3/TRBV12-4; cdr3_aa: ATGRGSHYGYT
j_call: TRBJ1-1; v_call: TRBV9; cdr3_aa: ASSVVETVNTEAF
j_call: TRBJ2-3; v_call: TRBV10-3; cdr3_aa: AIMLGQGAGTDTQY
j_call: TRBJ2-1; v_call: TRBV28; cdr3_aa: ASSGGAGSSYNEQF
j_call: TRBJ1-2; v_call: TRBV30; cdr3_aa: AWSVQTNYGYT
j_call: TRBJ1-4; v_call: TRBV6-5; cdr3_aa: ASSHRTRLGEKLF
j_call: TRBJ2-1; v_call: TRBV19; cdr3_aa: ASRGRGGFDEQF
j_call: TRBJ2-1; v_call: TRBV23-1; cdr3_aa: APWANEQF
j_call: TRBJ1-5; v_call: TRBV7-3; cdr3_aa: ASREGNQPQH
j_call: TRBJ2-1; v_call: TRBV9; cdr3_aa: ASSVNKYEQF
j_call: TRBJ2-5; v_call: TRBV2; cdr3_aa: ASSPGQPKETQY
j_call: TRBJ2-1; v_call: TRBV19; cdr3_aa: ASSKGLAGGRYNEQF
j_call: TRBJ2-3; v_call: TRBV7-3; cdr3_aa: ASSLTRGLAGAATSTDTQY
j_call: TRBJ2-3; v_call: TRBV5-1; cdr3_aa: ASSLRGDDTQY
j_call: TRBJ2-5; v_call: TRBV7-3; cdr3_aa: ASSPWGVRGPGAQY
j_call: TRBJ2-1; v_call: TRBV29-1; cdr3_aa: SSLTGVSGNEQF
j_call: TRBJ2-5; v_call: TRBV4-3; cdr3_aa: ASGHQYQETQY
j_call: TRBJ2-2; v_call: TRBV5-5; cdr3_aa: ASSYSRINTGELF
j_call: TRBJ2-5; v_call: TRBV29-1; cdr3_aa: SVVQQLGTETQY
j_call: TRBJ1-1; v_call: TRBV28; cdr3_aa: ASTTPRLGGTEAF